These 20 T cell receptor beta chains originate from one sample sequenced in a study of cytomegalovirus exposure and HLA in healthy donors. Primers: 60 Vbeta forward and 13 Jbeta reverse. Assay used: immunoSEQ multiplex PCR; TCRdb lists only in-frame clones, some missing. Found here are 210,000 or so clones, roughly 76% of them singletons; the top ten hold 2.1%. Sequencing used PBMCs. Receptors were obtained from a woman under 40 in good health and CMV-seropositive.

As to this clone: Other DNA sequences from this sample encode an identical CDR3 as well. This sequence joins TRBV7-2 and TRBJ2-5, with 7 bases matching TRBD2. Germline V gives CDR1 SGHTA, CDR2 FQGNSA. Trimming cost V 3 bases and J 3 bases; bases outside gene matches: 4. The CDR3 extends over 14 amino acids. CDR3 DNA: TGTGCCAGCAGCTTGGGCCTAGCGGAAGAGACCCAGTACTTC. It yields the protein CASSLGLAEETQYF. Full variable domain (missing parts from reference TRBV7-2 and TRBJ2-5): GAGVSQSPSNKVTEKGKDVELRCDPISGHTALYWYRQSLGQGLEFLIYFQGNSAPDKSGLPSDRFSAERTGGSVSTLTIQRTQQEDSAVYLCASSLGLAEETQYFGPGTRLLVL.

V gene TRBV5-1 combines with J gene TRBJ2-2; possibly TRBD1 for D (6 bases). The germline gives CDR1 SGHRS, CDR2 YFSETQ. This CDR3 has 13 amino acids. Trimming pared 4 bases from V and 6 bases from J, leaving 10 bases between. The CDR3 region is CASSPQGSGELFF. The DNA of the CDR3 is TGCGCCAGCAGCCCTCAGGGGTCCGGGGAGCTGTTTTTT.

The chain uses TRBV6-6 and TRBJ2-3, with D possibly TRBD2 on 5 matching bases. Trimming stripped 0 bases from V and 1 base from J, with 8 bases between. The CDR3 is 15 residues long. From germline, CDR1 is MNHNY and CDR2 SVGAGI (reference sequence). The CDR3, as DNA: TGTGCCAGCAGTTACTCCCGGGGAGGCACAGATACGCAGTATTTT. Its protein is CASSYSRGGTDTQYF.

The chain uses TRBV28 and TRBJ2-1; possibly TRBD2 for D (5 bases). Germline V gene sequence: CDR1 MDHEN, CDR2 SYDVKM. Trimming pared 4 bases from V and 3 bases from J, leaving 19 bases between. This CDR3 region has 17 residues. CDR3 nucleotides: TGTGCCAGCAGTTATATCCCGGGAACCCCATACTACAATGAGCAGTTCTTC. Translated: CASSYIPGTPYYNEQFF. The variable domain in full, completed from reference TRBV28 and TRBJ2-1, reads DVKVTQSSRYLVKRTGEKVFLECVQDMDHENMFWYRQDPGLGLRLIYFSYDVKMKEKGDIPEGYSVSREKKERFSLILESASTNQTSMYLCASSYIPGTPYYNEQFFGPGTRLTVL.

The chain carries TRBV30 and TRBJ1-3; TRBD1 matches at 7 bases. J lost 7 bases, V lost 3 bases, and 3 bases had no gene match. Germline V gene lookup returns CDR1 GTSNPN and CDR2 SVGIG (reference sequence). CDR3 length: 12 residues. CDR3 region: CAWRTGLNTIYF. The CDR3 DNA reads TGTGCCTGGAGGACAGGGTTGAACACCATATATTTT.

This chain connects TRBV9 to TRBJ2-7; possible D gene TRBD2, 6 bases. With 0 bases removed from V and 6 bases from J, the gap between germline ends came to 10 bases. The CDR3 is 13 amino acids. Per germline, CDR1 SGDLS and CDR2 YYNGEE. This chain's CDR3 is CASSVGGEGEQYF. The CDR3 bases are TGTGCCAGCAGCGTAGGGGGGGAAGGCGAGCAGTACTTC.

The gene calls are TRBV6-5 and TRBJ2-1, with D maybe TRBD1 (6 bases). Trimming stripped 5 bases from V and 8 bases from J, with 16 bases between. The CDR3 has 14 residues. The germline V gene encodes CDR1 MNHEY and CDR2 SVGAGI. The CDR3, as DNA: TGTGCCAGCAGTCCGGGGCGAAAGGGGGATGAGCAGTTCTTC. It encodes CASSPGRKGDEQFF.

The chain recombines TRBV5-1 with TRBJ2-5; D is possibly TRBD2 (6 bases). The end of the DNA aligns better with TRBJ2-7, so the J call may be wrong. CDR3 length equals 13 residues. Looked up from germline, CDR1 is SGHRS and CDR2 is YFSETQ. The chain's CDR3 is CASTEGTSYEQYF. The CDR3 DNA sequence: TGCGCCAGCACCGAAGGGACTTCCTACGAGCAGTACTTC.

The V call is TRBV5-1, the J call TRBJ2-5; D is perhaps TRBD2 (6 bases). Germline V CDR1 and CDR2: SGHRS, YFSETQ. CDR3 size: 15 residues. The V gene lost 6 bases and the J gene lost 1 base, with 16 bases spanning the gap. The CDR3 DNA sequence: TGCGCCAGCACCAGAAGACCGGGACTCCAAGAGACCCAGTACTTC. This gives the protein CASTRRPGLQETQYF.

There are a few counts of this clone. V gene TRBV11-2 combines with J gene TRBJ2-1, with TRBD2 matching over 10 bases. Germline CDR1 and CDR2: SGHAT and FQNNGV. CDR3 length equals 15 residues. V was clipped by 5 bases and J by 5 bases; unmatched bases: 6. CDR3 DNA: TGTGCCAGCAGCACCCTAGCGGGGGTCCACAATGAGCAGTTCTTC. Translated: CASSTLAGVHNEQFF. The variable domain in full, with the rest retrieved from reference TRBV11-2 and TRBJ2-1, is EAGVAQSPRYKIIEKRQSVAFWCNPISGHATLYWYQQILGQGPKLLIQFQNNGVVDDSQLPKDRFSAERLKGVDSTLKIQPAKLEDSAVYLCASSTLAGVHNEQFFGPGTRLTVL.

CDR3 region: CAISGEGLAAYTDTQYF. CDR3 nucleotide sequence: TGTGCCATCAGTGGGGAGGGACTAGCGGCTTACACAGATACGCAGTATTTT. The V and J genes are TRBV10-3 and TRBJ2-3; 11 nucleotides match TRBD2. The junction had 8 bases not matched to a gene; V was cut back by 4 bases and J by 2 bases. Looked up from germline, CDR1 is ENHRY and CDR2 is SYGVKD. This CDR3 has 17 amino acids.

With regard to this clone: The same CDR3 also results from other DNA sequences found in this sample. The V call is TRBV6-5, the J call TRBJ2-7; no clear D gene. The CDR3 length is 15 residues. Germline CDR1 reads MNHEY; CDR2 reads SVGAGI. Trimming left V 0 bases short and J 2 bases short, with 11 bases between. For the CDR3, the DNA is TGTGCCAGCAGTTACTCGATTACAGCCCCCTACGAGCAGTACTTC. Translation: CASSYSITAPYEQYF.

This clone has just a few counts. The chain uses TRBV29-1 and TRBJ2-3; no clear D. Deletions cut 3 bases from V and 0 bases from J, with 4 bases between. The CDR3 runs 12 residues. Germline V gene sequence: CDR1 SQVTM, CDR2 ANQGSEA. The CDR3 reads CSVDPSTDTQYF. The CDR3 DNA reads TGCAGCGTTGACCCTAGCACAGATACGCAGTATTTT.

The rearrangement joins TRBV7-9 to TRBJ1-1; D is undetermined. The ends were cut back, 5 bases at V and 11 bases at J, with 21 bases in the middle. Germline CDR1 reads SEHNR; CDR2 reads FQNEAQ (reference sequence). This CDR3 region has 14 residues. The CDR3 region has the DNA TGTGCCAGCAGCGAGGGATTGCGAGGGTTTAATGCTTTCTTT. Its protein product is CASSEGLRGFNAFF. Drawing the rest from reference TRBV7-9 and TRBJ1-1, the complete variable domain is DTGVSQNPRHKITKRGQNVTFRCDPISEHNRLYWYRQTLGQGPEFLTYFQNEAQLEKSRLLSDRFSAERPKGSFSTLEIQRTEQGDSAMYLCASSEGLRGFNAFFGQGTRLTVV.

The chain is built from TRBV28 and TRBJ2-1, with D maybe TRBD2 (6 bases). The CDR3 covers 14 residues. V was shortened by 1 base and J by 7 bases, with 11 bases between the two germline ends. Germline values: CDR1 MDHEN, CDR2 SYDVKM. This chain's CDR3 is CASSLSPAGNEQFF. CDR3 nucleotides: TGTGCCAGCAGTTTATCTCCAGCGGGTAATGAGCAGTTCTTC.

This chain joins TRBV7-3 and TRBJ2-3; 8 bases agree with TRBD2. The CDR3 has 14 residues. Trimming took 6 bases from V and 4 from J; bases not matched to a gene: 6. Looked up from germline, CDR1 is SGHTA and CDR2 is FQGTGA. The CDR3 loop is CASSRLASADTQYF. CDR3 DNA sequence: TGTGCCAGCAGTAGACTAGCGAGTGCAGATACGCAGTATTTT.

This chain uses TRBV28 with TRBJ2-7; maybe TRBD1 (6 bases). This CDR3 spans 12 amino acids. Between the trimmed V and J ends, which lost 3 bases and 5 bases, there was a span of 8 bases. CDR1 is MDHEN, CDR2 SYDVKM, per germline. CDR3 DNA: TGTGCCAGCAGTTTGCAGGGGCACGAGCAGTACTTC. Protein: CASSLQGHEQYF.

The rearrangement links TRBV4-1 to TRBJ1-6; 10 bases fit TRBD1. The CDR3 totals 17 residues. Germline V gene sequence: CDR1 MGHRA, CDR2 YSYEKL. V trimming: 3 bases; J trimming: 9 bases; junction bases outside the gene matches: 11. CDR3 DNA: TGCGCCAGCAGCCAGATCCTAGGGACAGGGGACTTTTCACCCCTCCACTTT. It specifies CASSQILGTGDFSPLHF.

The CDR3 reads CASSPGLAANTGELFF. The CDR3 DNA follows: TGTGCCAGCAGTCCCGGACTAGCGGCTAACACCGGGGAGCTGTTTTTT. This chain links TRBV27 with TRBJ2-2; 10 nucleotides line up with TRBD2. This CDR3 is built from 16 residues. Germline lookup yields CDR1 MNHEY and CDR2 SMNVEV (reference sequence). V trimming: 5 bases; J trimming: 2 bases; junction bases outside the gene matches: 5.

The genes are TRBV7-8 and TRBJ1-1, with 7 bases that match TRBD1. Germline V gene sequence: CDR1 SGHVS, CDR2 FQNEAQ. V lost 4 bases, J lost 6 bases, and 14 bases stayed unmatched. The CDR3 is 16 amino acids. The CDR3 nucleotides read TGTGCCAGCAGCTCAAACTACCCAGGGGGTGCCCCTGAAGCTTTCTTT. Protein: CASSSNYPGGAPEAFF.